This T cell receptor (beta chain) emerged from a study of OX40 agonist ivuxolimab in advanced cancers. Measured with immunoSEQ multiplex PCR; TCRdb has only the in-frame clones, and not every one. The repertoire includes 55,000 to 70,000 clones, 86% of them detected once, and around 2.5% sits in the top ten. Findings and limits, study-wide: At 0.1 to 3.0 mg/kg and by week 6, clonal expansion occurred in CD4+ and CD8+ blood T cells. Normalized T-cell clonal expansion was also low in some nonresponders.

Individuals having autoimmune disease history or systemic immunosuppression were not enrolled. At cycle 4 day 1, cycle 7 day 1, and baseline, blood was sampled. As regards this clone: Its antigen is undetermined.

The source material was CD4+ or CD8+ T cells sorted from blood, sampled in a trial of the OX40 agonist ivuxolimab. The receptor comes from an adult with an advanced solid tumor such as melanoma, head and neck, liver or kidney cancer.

The CDR3 nucleotides are TGTGCCAGCTCACCCAGCGGGGGGGCCGAGACCCAGTACTTC. Its translation is CASSPSGGAETQYF. The V call is TRBV18, the J call TRBJ2-5; 10 positions agree with TRBD2. V was pared by 3 bases and J by 5 bases, with 3 bases of the junction left unmatched. Germline lookup yields CDR1 KGHSH and CDR2 LQKENI. This CDR3 is built from 14 residues.